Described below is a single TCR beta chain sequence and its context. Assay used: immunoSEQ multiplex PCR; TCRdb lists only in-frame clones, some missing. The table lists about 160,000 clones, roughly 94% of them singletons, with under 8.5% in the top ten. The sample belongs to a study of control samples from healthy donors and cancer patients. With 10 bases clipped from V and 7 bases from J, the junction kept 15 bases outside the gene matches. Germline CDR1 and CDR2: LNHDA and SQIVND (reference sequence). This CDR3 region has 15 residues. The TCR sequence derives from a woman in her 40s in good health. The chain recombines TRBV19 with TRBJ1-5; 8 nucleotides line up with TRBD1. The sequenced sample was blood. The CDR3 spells CATGTAQGTGQPQHF. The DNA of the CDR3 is TGTGCCACCGGGACAGCCCAGGGGACAGGACAGCCCCAGCATTTT.